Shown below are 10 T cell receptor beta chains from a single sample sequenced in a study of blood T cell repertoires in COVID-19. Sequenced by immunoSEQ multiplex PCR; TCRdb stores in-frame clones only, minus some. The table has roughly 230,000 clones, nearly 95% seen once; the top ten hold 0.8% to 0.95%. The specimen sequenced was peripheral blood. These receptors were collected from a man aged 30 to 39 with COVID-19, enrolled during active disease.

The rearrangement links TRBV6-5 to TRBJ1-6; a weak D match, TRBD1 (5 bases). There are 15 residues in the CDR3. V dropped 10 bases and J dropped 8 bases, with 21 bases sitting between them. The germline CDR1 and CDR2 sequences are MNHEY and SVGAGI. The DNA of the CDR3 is TGTGCCACCAGCCGGTGGGGGAGGGAGGATTCACCCCTCCACTTT. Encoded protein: CATSRWGREDSPLHF.

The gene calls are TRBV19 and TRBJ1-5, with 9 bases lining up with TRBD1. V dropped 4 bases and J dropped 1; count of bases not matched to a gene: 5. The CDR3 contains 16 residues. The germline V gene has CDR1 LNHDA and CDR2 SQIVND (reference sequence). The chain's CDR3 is CASSTTGGMSNQPQHF. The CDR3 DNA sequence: TGTGCCAGTAGTACCACAGGGGGCATGAGCAATCAGCCCCAGCATTTT.

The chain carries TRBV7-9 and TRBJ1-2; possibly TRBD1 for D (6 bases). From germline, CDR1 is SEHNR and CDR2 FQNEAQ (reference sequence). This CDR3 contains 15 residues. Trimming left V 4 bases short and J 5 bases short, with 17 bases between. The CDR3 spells CASSSRSTGKYGYTF. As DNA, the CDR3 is TGTGCCAGCAGCTCTCGAAGCACAGGGAAGTATGGCTACACCTTC.

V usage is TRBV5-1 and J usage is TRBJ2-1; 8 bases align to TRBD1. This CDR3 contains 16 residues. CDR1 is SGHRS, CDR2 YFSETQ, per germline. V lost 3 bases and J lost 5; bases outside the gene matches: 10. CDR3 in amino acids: CASSSGTGLMHNEQFF. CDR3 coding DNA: TGCGCCAGCAGCTCCGGGACAGGTTTAATGCACAATGAGCAGTTCTTC.

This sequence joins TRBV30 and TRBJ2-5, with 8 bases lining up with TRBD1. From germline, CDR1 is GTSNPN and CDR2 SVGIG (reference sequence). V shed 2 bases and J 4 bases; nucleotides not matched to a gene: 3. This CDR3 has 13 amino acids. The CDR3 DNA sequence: TGTGCCTGGAGTTGGACAGGGCTAGAGACCCAGTACTTC. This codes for CAWSWTGLETQYF.

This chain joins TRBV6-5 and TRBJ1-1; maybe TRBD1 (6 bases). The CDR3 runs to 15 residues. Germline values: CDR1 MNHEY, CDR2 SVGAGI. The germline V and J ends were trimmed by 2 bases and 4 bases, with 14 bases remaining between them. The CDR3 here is CASSYGRGFRTEAFF. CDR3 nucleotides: TGTGCCAGCAGTTACGGCAGGGGTTTTCGCACTGAAGCTTTCTTT.

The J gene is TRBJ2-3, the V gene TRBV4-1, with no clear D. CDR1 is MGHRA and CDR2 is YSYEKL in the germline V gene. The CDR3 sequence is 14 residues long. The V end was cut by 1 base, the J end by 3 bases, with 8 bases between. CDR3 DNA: TGCGCCAGCAGCCAAGTACAGTTTACAGATACGCAGTATTTT. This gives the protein CASSQVQFTDTQYF.

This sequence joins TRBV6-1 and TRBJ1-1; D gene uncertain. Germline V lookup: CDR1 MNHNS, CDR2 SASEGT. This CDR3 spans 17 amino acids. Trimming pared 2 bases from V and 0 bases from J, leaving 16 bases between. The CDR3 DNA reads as TGTGCCAGCAGTGAAAATCGACAAGCTTATATGAACACTGAAGCTTTCTTT. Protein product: CASSENRQAYMNTEAFF.

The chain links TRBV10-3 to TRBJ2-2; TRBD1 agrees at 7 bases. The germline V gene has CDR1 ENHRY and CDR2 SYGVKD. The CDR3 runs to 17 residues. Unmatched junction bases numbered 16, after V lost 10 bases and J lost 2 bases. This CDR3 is CATSQPQGTFNTGELFF. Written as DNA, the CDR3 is TGTGCCACATCTCAACCACAGGGGACGTTTAACACCGGGGAGCTGTTTTTT.

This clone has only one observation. The CDR3 DNA reads TGTGCCAGCAGCTTTCCAGGGGGCGGAAACACCGGGGAGCTGTTTTTT. Its protein is CASSFPGGGNTGELFF. The chain recombines TRBV5-4 with TRBJ2-2; TRBD1 aligns across 8 bases. This CDR3 has 16 amino acids. The V segment lost 2 bases and the J segment 2 bases; nucleotides outside the gene matches: 5. Germline lookup yields CDR1 SGHNT and CDR2 YYREEE (reference sequence).